This T cell receptor beta chain was sequenced in a study of blood T cell repertoires in COVID-19. The V end was cut by 0 bases, the J end by 4 bases, with 7 bases between. CDR3 length equals 14 residues. CDR1 SGDLS and CDR2 YYNGEE come from the germline V gene. Measured with immunoSEQ multiplex PCR; TCRdb has only the in-frame clones, and not every one. This table holds 70,000 to 95,000 clones, 85% to 90% found once. The receptor's source is a woman over 75 with active COVID-19. The rearrangement uses TRBV9 and TRBJ1-4; the D is unclear. Specimen: peripheral blood. In nucleotides, the CDR3 is TGTGCCAGCAGCGTAGATCAGGTTAATGAAAAACTGTTTTTT. Protein product: CASSVDQVNEKLFF. The whole variable domain, remainder taken from reference TRBV9 and TRBJ1-4, is DSGVTQTPKHLITATGQRVTLRCSPRSGDLSVYWYQQSLDQGLQFLIQYYNGEERAKGNILERFSAQQFPDLHSELNLSSLELGDSALYFCASSVDQVNEKLFFGSGTQLSVL.